One sample yielded the 9 T cell receptor beta chains listed below, sequenced in a study of blood T cell repertoires in COVID-19. TCRdb's table, derived via immunoSEQ multiplex PCR, lists solely in-frame clones and lacks some. The repertoire has some 180,000 clones, roughly 80% of them found once; the top ten carry roughly 2%. The sequencing input was peripheral blood. The receptors originated from a woman older than 75 with acute or convalescent COVID-19.

This clone has just one count. The rearrangement links TRBV7-9 to TRBJ2-7, with unresolved D. Between the trimmed V and J ends, which lost 1 base and 2 bases, there was a span of 12 bases. The germline CDR1 and CDR2 sequences are SEHNR and FQNEAQ (reference sequence). The CDR3 is 15 residues long. CDR3: CASSLVRGLAYEQYF. In DNA, the CDR3 is TGTGCCAGCAGCTTAGTCCGCGGCTTGGCCTACGAGCAGTACTTC.

The chain couples TRBV7-8 to TRBJ2-5; D is perhaps TRBD1 (5 bases). Deletions cut 5 bases from V and 3 bases from J, with 10 bases between. Per germline, CDR1 SGHVS and CDR2 FQNEAQ. The CDR3 is 13 residues long. CDR3: CASSRTFKETQYF. In DNA, the CDR3 is TGTGCCAGCAGCCGGACATTTAAAGAGACCCAGTACTTC.

The rearrangement uses TRBV6-6 and TRBJ2-1; 7 bases are a match to TRBD2. V trimming: 2 bases; J trimming: 3 bases; junction bases outside the gene matches: 7. Germline CDR1 reads MNHNY; CDR2 reads SVGAGI (reference sequence). The CDR3 is 16 residues long. The CDR3 DNA reads as TGTGCCAGCAGTTACCCCGGACTAGTCGACTACAATGAGCAGTTCTTC. Amino acid sequence: CASSYPGLVDYNEQFF.

This clone has only a few counts. The chain employs TRBV5-1 and TRBJ2-5, with TRBD2 identical over 7 bases. After removal of 3 bases from V and 1 base from J, the junction contained 6 bases not matched to a gene. CDR1 and CDR2 from the germline V gene are SGHRS and YFSETQ. The CDR3 loop spans 15 amino acids. CDR3 sequence (DNA): TGCGCCAGCAGCTCCTCGGGGGGACGCCAAGAGACCCAGTACTTC. Protein product: CASSSSGGRQETQYF.

The chain uses TRBV6-2 or TRBV6-3 and TRBJ2-1, with TRBD1 identical over 9 bases. The CDR3 totals 15 residues. J gave up 10 bases and V 2 bases, and 9 bases lay outside the gene matches. Germline V lookup: CDR1 MNHEY, CDR2 SVGEGT. CDR3 residues: CASSYVTGGLGEQFF. CDR3 nucleotides: TGTGCCAGCAGTTACGTGACAGGGGGTCTGGGGGAGCAGTTCTTC.

This chain links TRBV28 with TRBJ2-7, with D perhaps matching TRBD1 (6 bases). The CDR3 totals 12 residues. V was cut by 3 bases and J by 8 bases, with 11 bases left in between. Germline V gene sequence: CDR1 MDHEN, CDR2 SYDVKM. DNA for the CDR3: TGTGCCAGCAGTTTGTGGGGACAAAAGCAGTACTTC. Its protein product is CASSLWGQKQYF.

This chain uses TRBV7-2 with TRBJ2-7; D may be TRBD1 (8 bases). This CDR3 is built from 13 residues. The V end was cut by 5 bases, the J end by 6 bases, with 14 bases between. Looked up from germline, CDR1 is SGHTA and CDR2 is FQGNSA. This chain's CDR3 is CASSKDREGEQYF. The DNA for the CDR3 is TGTGCCAGCAGCAAGGACAGGGAGGGCGAGCAGTACTTC.

V usage is TRBV7-9 and J usage is TRBJ1-3; D gene unclear. This CDR3 has 15 amino acids. CDR1 and CDR2 from the germline V gene are SEHNR and FQNEAQ (reference sequence). Trimming pared 5 bases from V and 1 base from J, leaving 12 bases between. The CDR3 DNA follows: TGTGCCAGCAGCCTATACGCCGAATCTGGAAACACCATATATTTT. Translation gives CASSLYAESGNTIYF.

The chain has TRBV30 and TRBJ1-2; TRBD1 is a possible D gene (6 bases). Trimming stripped 2 bases from V and 7 bases from J, with 11 bases between. The CDR3 runs to 12 residues. Germline V CDR1 and CDR2: GTSNPN, SVGIG (reference sequence). The CDR3 loop is CAWSLSGVGYTF. The DNA of the CDR3 is TGTGCCTGGAGTTTGTCAGGGGTTGGCTACACCTTC.